This TCR beta chain is from a study of blood T cell repertoires in COVID-19. Background on the study: Samples taken during acute and convalescent COVID-19 were collected in the United States, Italy and Spain. PBMCs, B-cell-depleted T cells, or T cells were the source of the cDNA or gDNA that made up the material.

CDR1 is GTSNPN, CDR2 SVGIG, per germline (reference sequence). Trimming shortened V by 5 bases and J by 2 bases, and 6 bases separated the two germline ends. The CDR3 length is 11 residues. Original methodology: Estimated nucleated cell counts came from reference gene primer amplification. TCRdb keeps only in-frame clones here, not all; method: immunoSEQ multiplex PCR. That table furnishes V, J and clone size, whereas the DNA furnished D and trimming. The sample consists of fewer than 300,000 clones, around 82% of them appearing once. This clone was recorded a few times. The rearrangement links TRBV30 to TRBJ2-5; D gene uncertain. The sample was peripheral blood. This TCR derives from a woman younger than 30 with acute or convalescent COVID-19. The CDR3 reads CAWQRQETQYF. CDR3 bases: TGTGCCTGGCAGCGACAAGAGACCCAGTACTTC.